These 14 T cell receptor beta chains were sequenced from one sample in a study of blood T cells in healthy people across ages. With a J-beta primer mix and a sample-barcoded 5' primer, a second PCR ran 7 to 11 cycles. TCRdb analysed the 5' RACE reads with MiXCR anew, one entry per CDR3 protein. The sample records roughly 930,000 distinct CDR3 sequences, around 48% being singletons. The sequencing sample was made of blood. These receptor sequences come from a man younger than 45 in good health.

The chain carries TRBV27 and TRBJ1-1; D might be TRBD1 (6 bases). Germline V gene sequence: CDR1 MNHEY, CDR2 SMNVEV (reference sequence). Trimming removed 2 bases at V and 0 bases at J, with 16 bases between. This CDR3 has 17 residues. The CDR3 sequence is CASSLLAQGIMNTEAFF. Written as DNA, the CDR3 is TGTGCCAGCAGTTTACTGGCACAGGGAATTATGAACACTGAAGCTTTCTTT.

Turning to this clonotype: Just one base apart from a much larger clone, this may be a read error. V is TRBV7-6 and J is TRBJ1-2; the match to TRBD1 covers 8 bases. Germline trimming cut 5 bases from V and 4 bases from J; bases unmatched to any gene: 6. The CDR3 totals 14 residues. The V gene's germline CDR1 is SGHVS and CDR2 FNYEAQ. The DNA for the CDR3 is TGTGCCAGCAGCGTAGACAGGGGTGGCTATGGCTACACCTTC. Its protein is CASSVDRGGYGYTF.

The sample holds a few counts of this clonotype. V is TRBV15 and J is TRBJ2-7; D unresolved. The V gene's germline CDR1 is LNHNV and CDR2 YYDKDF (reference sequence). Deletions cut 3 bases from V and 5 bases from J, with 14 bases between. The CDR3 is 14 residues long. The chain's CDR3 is CATSSYDAHNEQYF. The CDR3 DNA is TGTGCCACCAGCAGTTATGACGCTCACAACGAGCAGTACTTC.

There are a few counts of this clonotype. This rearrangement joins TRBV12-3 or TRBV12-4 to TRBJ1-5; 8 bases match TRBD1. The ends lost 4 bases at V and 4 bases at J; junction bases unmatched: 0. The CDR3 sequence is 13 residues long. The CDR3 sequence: CASSWTGNQPQHF. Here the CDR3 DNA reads TGTGCCAGCAGTTGGACAGGGAATCAGCCCCAGCATTTT.

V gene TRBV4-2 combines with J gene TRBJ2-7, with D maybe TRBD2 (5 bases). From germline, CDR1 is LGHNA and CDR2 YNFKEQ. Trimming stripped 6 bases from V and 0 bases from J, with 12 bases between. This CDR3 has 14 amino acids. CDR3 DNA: TGTGCCAGCAGGCTCGGACTCGGCTCCTACGAGCAGTACTTC. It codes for CASRLGLGSYEQYF.

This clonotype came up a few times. This chain's CDR3 is CASSQDQTGTSVSYEQYF. CDR3 DNA sequence: TGCGCCAGCAGCCAAGACCAGACCGGGACTAGCGTTTCCTACGAGCAGTACTTC. V usage is TRBV4-1 and J usage is TRBJ2-7, with 10 bases matching TRBD2. There are 18 residues in the CDR3. Germline CDR1 and CDR2: MGHRA and YSYEKL. Trimming cost V 0 bases and J 1 base; bases outside gene matches: 9.

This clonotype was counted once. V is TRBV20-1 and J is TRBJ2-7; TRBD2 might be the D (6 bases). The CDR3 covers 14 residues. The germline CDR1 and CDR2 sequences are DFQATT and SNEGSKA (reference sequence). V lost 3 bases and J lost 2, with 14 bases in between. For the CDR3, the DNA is TGCAGTGCTAGCGTTTCAGGGACTCCCTACGAGCAGTACTTC. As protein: CSASVSGTPYEQYF.

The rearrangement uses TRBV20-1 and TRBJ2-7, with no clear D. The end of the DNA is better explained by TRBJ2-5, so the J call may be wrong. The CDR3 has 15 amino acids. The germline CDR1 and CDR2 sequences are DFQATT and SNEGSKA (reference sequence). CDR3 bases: TGCAGTGCTAGAGTTCCCAGCCTCAAGGAGGAGACCCAGTACTTC. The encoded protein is CSARVPSLKEETQYF.

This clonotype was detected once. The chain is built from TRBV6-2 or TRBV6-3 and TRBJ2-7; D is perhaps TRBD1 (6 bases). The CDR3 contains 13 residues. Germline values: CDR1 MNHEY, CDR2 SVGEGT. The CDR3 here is CAAKGVLSYEQYF. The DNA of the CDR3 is TGTGCAGCGAAGGGGGTATTATCCTACGAGCAGTACTTC.

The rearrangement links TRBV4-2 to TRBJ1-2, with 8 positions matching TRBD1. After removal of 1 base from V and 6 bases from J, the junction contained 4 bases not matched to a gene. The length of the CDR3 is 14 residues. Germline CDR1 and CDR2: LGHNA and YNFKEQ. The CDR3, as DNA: TGTGCCAGCAGCCAAGGACAGGGGAGGAATGGCTACACCTTC. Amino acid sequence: CASSQGQGRNGYTF.

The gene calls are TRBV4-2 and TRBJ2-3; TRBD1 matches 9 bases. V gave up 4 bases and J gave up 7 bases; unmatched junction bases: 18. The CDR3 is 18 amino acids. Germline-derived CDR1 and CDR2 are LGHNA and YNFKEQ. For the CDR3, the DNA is TGTGCCAGCAGCCTAGAGGGTTCCGGGACAGGGAAGGGGAATACGCAGTATTTT. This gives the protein CASSLEGSGTGKGNTQYF.

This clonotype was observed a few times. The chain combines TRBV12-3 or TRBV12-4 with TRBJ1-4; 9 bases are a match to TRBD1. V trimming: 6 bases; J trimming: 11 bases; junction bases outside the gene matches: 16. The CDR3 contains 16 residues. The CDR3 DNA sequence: TGTGCCAGCAGCTTTCTCTTCGGACAGGGGTTGGGTAAACTGTTTTTT. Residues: CASSFLFGQGLGKLFF.

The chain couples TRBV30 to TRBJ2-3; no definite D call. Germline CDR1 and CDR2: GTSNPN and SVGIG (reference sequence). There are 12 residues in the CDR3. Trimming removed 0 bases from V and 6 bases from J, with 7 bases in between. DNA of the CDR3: TGTGCCTGGAGTGTAATTTCGGATACGCAGTATTTT. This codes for CAWSVISDTQYF.

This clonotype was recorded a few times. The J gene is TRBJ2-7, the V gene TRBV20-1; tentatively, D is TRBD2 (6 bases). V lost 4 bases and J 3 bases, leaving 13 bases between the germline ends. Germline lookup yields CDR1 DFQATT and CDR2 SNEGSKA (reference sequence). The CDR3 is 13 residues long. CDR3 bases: TGCAGTGCTACCGGAGGGGAGAACTACGAGCAGTACTTC. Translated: CSATGGENYEQYF.